This T cell receptor (beta chain) was recorded in a study of blood T cells in healthy people across ages. CDR1 and CDR2 from the germline V gene are SGHTA and FQGTGA. Trimming stripped 5 bases from V and 6 bases from J, with 20 bases between. The CDR3 covers 16 residues. As regards this clonotype: Its specificity is not known.

Study-wide results and caveats: TCR beta diversity, measured per million T cells, fell in a roughly linear way with age.

Primers used in a second PCR of about 7 to 12 cycles were a sample-barcoded 5' primer and a J-beta primer mix. Individual samples furnished no less than 3 million CDR3-containing paired-end reads apiece. TCRdb analysed the 5' RACE reads with MiXCR anew, one entry per CDR3 protein. The table shows more than 900,000 distinct CDR3 sequences, with approximately 32% occurring only once. These data also formed part of another study, on T cells of mothers and their children. That study reports: When mothers and children were related, their normalized repertoire overlap, which was always slightly higher, did not differ significantly from that of unrelated pairs.

The TCR comes from a middle-aged woman in good health. The sequenced material came from blood. The chain links TRBV7-3 to TRBJ2-1; D is possibly TRBD2 (5 bases). CDR3 coding DNA: TGTGCCAGCAGCCCGAGAGGTAGCGCGAGCCCCAATGAGCAGTTCTTC. Residues: CASSPRGSASPNEQFF.